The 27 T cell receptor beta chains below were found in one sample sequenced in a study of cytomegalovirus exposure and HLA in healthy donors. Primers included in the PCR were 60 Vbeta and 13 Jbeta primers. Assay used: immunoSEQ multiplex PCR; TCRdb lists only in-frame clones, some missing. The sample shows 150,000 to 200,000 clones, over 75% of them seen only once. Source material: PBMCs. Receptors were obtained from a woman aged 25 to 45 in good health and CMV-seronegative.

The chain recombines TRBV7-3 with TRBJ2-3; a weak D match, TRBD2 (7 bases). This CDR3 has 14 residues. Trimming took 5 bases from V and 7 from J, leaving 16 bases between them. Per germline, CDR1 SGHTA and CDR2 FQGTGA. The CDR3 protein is CASSPSGGTNTQYF. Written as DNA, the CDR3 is TGTGCCAGCAGCCCCTCGGGGGGCACGAATACGCAGTATTTT.

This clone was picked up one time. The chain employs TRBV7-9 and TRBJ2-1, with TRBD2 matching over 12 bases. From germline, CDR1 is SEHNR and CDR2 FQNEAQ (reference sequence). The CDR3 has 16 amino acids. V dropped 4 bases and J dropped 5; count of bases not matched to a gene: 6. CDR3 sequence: CASSSDRTSGDNEQFF. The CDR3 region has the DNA TGTGCCAGCAGCTCGGATCGGACTAGCGGGGACAATGAGCAGTTCTTC.

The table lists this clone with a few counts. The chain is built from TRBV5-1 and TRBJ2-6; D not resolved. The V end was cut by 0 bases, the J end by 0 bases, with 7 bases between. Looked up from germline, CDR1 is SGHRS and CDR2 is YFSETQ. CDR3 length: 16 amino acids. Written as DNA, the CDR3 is TGCGCCAGCAGCTTGGGGAGTACCTCTGGGGCCAACGTCCTGACTTTC. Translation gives CASSLGSTSGANVLTF.

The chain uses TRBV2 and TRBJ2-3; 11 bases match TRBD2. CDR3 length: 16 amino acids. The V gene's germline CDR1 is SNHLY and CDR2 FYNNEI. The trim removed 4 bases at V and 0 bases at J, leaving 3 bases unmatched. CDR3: CASSVGLAESTDTQYF. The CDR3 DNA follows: TGTGCCAGCAGTGTGGGACTAGCGGAGAGCACAGATACGCAGTATTTT.

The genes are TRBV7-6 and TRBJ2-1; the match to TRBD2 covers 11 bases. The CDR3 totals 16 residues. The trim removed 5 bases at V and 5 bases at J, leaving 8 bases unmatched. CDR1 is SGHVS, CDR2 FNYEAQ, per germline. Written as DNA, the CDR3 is TGTGCCAGCAGCCCCGGGGCGGGACTAGCGGACAATGAGCAGTTCTTC. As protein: CASSPGAGLADNEQFF.

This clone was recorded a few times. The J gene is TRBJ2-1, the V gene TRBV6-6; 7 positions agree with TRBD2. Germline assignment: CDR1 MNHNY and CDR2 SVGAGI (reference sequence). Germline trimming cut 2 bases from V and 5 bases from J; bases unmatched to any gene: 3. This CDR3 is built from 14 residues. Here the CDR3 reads CASSYGGVHNEQFF. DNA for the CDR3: TGTGCCAGCAGTTACGGGGGGGTACACAATGAGCAGTTCTTC.

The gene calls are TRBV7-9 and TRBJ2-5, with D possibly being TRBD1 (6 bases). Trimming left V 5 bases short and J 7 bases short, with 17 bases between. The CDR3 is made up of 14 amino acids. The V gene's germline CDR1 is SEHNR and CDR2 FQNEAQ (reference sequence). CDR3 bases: TGTGCCAGCAGCCGCGGTATTCGACAGGCGACCCAGTACTTC. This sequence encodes CASSRGIRQATQYF.

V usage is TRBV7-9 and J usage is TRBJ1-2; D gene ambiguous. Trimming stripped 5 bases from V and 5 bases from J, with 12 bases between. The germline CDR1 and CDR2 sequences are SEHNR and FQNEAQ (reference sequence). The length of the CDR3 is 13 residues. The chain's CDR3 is CASSRDGGYGYTF. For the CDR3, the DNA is TGTGCCAGCAGCCGGGATGGAGGATATGGCTACACCTTC.

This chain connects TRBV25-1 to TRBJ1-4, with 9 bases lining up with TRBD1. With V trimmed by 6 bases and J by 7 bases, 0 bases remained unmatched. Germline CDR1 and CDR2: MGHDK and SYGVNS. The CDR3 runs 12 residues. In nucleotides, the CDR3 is TGTGCCAGCAGACAGGGGGCTGAAAAACTGTTTTTT. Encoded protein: CASRQGAEKLFF.

The DNA of the CDR3 is TGTGCCAGCAGGACCGGAGTTAGCACAGATACGCAGTATTTT. Protein sequence: CASRTGVSTDTQYF. The chain carries TRBV9 and TRBJ2-3, with D unresolved. Trimming took 5 bases from V and 0 from J, leaving 10 bases between them. The germline CDR1 and CDR2 sequences are SGDLS and YYNGEE. The CDR3 loop spans 14 amino acids. The entire variable domain, with the rest obtained from reference TRBV9 and TRBJ2-3, is as follows: DSGVTQTPKHLITATGQRVTLRCSPRSGDLSVYWYQQSLDQGLQFLIQYYNGEERAKGNILERFSAQQFPDLHSELNLSSLELGDSALYFCASRTGVSTDTQYFGPGTRLTVL.

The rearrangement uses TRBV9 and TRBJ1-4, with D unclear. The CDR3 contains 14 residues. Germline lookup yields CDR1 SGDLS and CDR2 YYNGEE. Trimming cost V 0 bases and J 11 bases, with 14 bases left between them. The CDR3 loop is CASSVVARGEKLFF. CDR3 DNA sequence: TGTGCCAGCAGCGTAGTGGCGCGTGGGGAGAAACTGTTTTTT.

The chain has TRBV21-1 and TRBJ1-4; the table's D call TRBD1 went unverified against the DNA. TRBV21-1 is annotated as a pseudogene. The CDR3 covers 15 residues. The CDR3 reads CASSEDRGSGEKLFF. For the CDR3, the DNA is TGTGCCAGCAGCGAAGACAGGGGGTCTGGTGAAAAACTGTTTTTT.

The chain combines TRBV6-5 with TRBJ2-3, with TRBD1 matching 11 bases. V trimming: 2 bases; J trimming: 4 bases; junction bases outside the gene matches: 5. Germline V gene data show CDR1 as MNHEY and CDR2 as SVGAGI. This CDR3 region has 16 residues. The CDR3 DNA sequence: TGTGCCAGCAGTTACGTAGGGACAGGGGGTTCAGATACGCAGTATTTT. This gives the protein CASSYVGTGGSDTQYF.

CDR3 sequence: CASSYAQGLVEQPQHF. The CDR3 DNA is TGTGCCAGCAGTTACGCACAGGGATTGGTGGAACAGCCCCAGCATTTT. The genes are TRBV6-6 and TRBJ1-5; D possibly corresponds to TRBD1 (6 bases). Between the trimmed V and J ends, which lost 2 bases and 7 bases, there was a span of 18 bases. The CDR3 spans 16 residues. CDR1 is MNHNY and CDR2 is SVGAGI in the germline V gene (reference sequence).

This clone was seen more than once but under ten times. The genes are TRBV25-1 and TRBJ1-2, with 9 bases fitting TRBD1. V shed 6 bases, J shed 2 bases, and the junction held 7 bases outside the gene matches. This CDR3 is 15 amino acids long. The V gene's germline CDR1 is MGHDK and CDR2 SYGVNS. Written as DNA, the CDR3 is TGTGCCAGCAGACTTACAGGGGGCCTGAACTATGGCTACACCTTC. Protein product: CASRLTGGLNYGYTF.

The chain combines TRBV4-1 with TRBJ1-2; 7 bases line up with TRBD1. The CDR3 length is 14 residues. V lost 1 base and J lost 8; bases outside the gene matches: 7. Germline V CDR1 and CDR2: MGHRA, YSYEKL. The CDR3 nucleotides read TGCGCCAGCAGCCAAGTCGGGACAGCTTGGGGCTACACCTTC. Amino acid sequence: CASSQVGTAWGYTF.

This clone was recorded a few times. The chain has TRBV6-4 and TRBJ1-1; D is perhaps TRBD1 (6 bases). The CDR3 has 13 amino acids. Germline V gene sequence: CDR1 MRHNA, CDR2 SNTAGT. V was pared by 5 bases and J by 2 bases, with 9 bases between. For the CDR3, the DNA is TGTGCCAGCAGTCGACAGGATAACACTGAAGCTTTCTTT. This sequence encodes CASSRQDNTEAFF.

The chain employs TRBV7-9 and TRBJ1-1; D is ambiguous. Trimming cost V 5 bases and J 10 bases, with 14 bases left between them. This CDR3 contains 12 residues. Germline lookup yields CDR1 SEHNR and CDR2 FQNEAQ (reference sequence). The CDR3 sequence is CASSVSREGAFF. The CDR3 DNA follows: TGTGCCAGCAGCGTAAGCCGGGAGGGAGCTTTCTTT.

The CDR3 DNA sequence: TGTGCCTGGTCGGGGGGCTCTGGCTACACCTTC. Translation: CAWSGGSGYTF. The rearrangement uses TRBV30 and TRBJ1-2; TRBD1 might be the D (6 bases). Germline values: CDR1 GTSNPN, CDR2 SVGIG (reference sequence). The CDR3 spans 11 residues. V was cut by 5 bases and J by 7 bases, with 11 bases left in between. The entire variable domain, with the rest obtained from reference TRBV30 and TRBJ1-2, is as follows: SQTIHQWPATLVQPVGSPLSLECTVEGTSNPNLYWYRQAAGRGLQLLFYSVGIGQISSEVPQNLSASRPQDRQFILSSKKLLLSDSGFYLCAWSGGSGYTFGSGTRLTVV.

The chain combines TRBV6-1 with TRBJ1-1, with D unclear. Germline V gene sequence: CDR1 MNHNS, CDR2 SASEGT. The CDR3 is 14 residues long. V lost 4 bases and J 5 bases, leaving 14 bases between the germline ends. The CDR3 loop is CASSGFRGRTEAFF. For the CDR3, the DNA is TGTGCCAGCAGTGGGTTTCGGGGAAGGACTGAAGCTTTCTTT.

CDR3 nucleotide sequence: TGTGCCAGCAGCCAAAGCAGGGGGGATGGCTACACCTTC. This translates into CASSQSRGDGYTF. The chain couples TRBV4-2 to TRBJ1-2; 7 nucleotides line up with TRBD1. The CDR3 runs to 13 residues. Germline assignment: CDR1 LGHNA and CDR2 YNFKEQ. Trimming took 2 bases from V and 6 from J; bases not matched to a gene: 3.

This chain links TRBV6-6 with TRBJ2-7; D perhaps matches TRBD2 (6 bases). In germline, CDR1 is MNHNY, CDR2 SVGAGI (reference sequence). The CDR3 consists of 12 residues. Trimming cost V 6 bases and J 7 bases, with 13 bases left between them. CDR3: CASSGGELEQYF. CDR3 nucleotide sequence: TGTGCCAGCAGCGGCGGGGAGTTAGAGCAGTACTTC.

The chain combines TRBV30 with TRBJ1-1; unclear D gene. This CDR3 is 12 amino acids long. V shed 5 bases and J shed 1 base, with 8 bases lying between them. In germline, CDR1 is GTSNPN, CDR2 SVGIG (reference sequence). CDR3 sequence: CAWSMKNTEAFF. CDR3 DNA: TGTGCCTGGTCTATGAAGAACACTGAAGCTTTCTTT.

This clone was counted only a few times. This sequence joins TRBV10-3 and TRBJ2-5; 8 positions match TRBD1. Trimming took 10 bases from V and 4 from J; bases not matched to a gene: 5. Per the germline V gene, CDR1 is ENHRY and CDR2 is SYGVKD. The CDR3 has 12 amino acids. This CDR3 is CATTGGSETQYF. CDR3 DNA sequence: TGTGCCACCACAGGGGGATCAGAGACCCAGTACTTC.

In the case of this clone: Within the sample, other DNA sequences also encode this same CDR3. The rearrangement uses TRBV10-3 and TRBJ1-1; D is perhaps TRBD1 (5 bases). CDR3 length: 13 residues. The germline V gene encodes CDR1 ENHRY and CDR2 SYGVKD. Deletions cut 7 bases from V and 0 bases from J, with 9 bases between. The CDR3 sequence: CAIKYRLNTEAFF. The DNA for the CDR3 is TGTGCCATCAAGTACAGGTTGAACACTGAAGCTTTCTTT.

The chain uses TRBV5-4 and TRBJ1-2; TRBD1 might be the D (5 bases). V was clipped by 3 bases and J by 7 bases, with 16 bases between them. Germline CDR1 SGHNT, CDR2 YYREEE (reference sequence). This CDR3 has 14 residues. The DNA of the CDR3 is TGTGCCAGCAGCTCCTACGGTTCTCAGGGTGGCTACACCTTC. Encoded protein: CASSSYGSQGGYTF.

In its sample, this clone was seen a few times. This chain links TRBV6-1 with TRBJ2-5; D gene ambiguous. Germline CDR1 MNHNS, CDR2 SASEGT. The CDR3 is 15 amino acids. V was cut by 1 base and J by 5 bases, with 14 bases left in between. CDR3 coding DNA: TGTGCCAGCAGTGAAGGGATCGGCGACTGGGAGACCCAGTACTTC. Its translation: CASSEGIGDWETQYF.